These T cell receptor beta chains were read from a single sample in a study of shared clonotypes between healthy human individuals. Profiling relied on immunoSEQ multiplex PCR, and the TCRdb table lists in-frame clones only, not all of them. The table has 2 million or so clones, roughly 95% seen once; the top ten hold 0.9% to 1.4%. Material for sequencing was naive CD8+ T cells sorted from blood. Every receptor here comes from a man aged 18-30 years in good health. CDR3s include the opening cysteine and the closing phenylalanine or tryptophan. D genes are given only for firm matches. A clone size is listed for some rows: how often the clone was seen (once, few, many), or a class if it is expanded.

v_call: TRBV2; j_call: TRBJ2-7; cdr3_length: 16; clone_size: .; d_call: .; cdr3_aa: CAAQDEGGGVSYEQYF; cdr3_nt: TGTGCCGCGCAGGATGAAGGAGGGGGGGTCTCCTACGAGCAGTACTTC
v_call: TRBV27; j_call: TRBJ2-1; cdr3_length: 14; clone_size: .; d_call: .; cdr3_aa: CASKLGLASDEQFF; cdr3_nt: TGTGCCAGCAAGCTAGGACTGGCCTCGGATGAGCAGTTCTTC
v_call: TRBV12-5; j_call: TRBJ2-3; cdr3_length: 17; clone_size: .; d_call: .; cdr3_aa: CASGLVSEAGSPDTQYF; cdr3_nt: TGTGCTAGTGGTTTGGTCTCGGAAGCGGGTAGTCCAGATACGCAGTATTTT
v_call: TRBV4-1; j_call: TRBJ2-3; cdr3_length: 14; clone_size: .; d_call: TRBD2; cdr3_aa: CASSLGEGADTQYF; cdr3_nt: TGCGCCAGCAGCTTGGGGGAGGGTGCAGATACGCAGTATTTT
v_call: TRBV9; j_call: TRBJ2-7; cdr3_length: 15; clone_size: .; d_call: TRBD1; cdr3_aa: CASSVEDRGSYEQYF; cdr3_nt: TGTGCCAGCAGCGTAGAGGACAGGGGGTCCTACGAGCAGTACTTC
v_call: TRBV6-1; j_call: TRBJ1-5; cdr3_length: 17; clone_size: .; d_call: TRBD1; cdr3_aa: CASSEPPTGWGNQPQHF; cdr3_nt: TGTGCCAGCAGTGAGCCCCCGACAGGGTGGGGCAATCAGCCCCAGCATTTT
v_call: TRBV7-9; j_call: TRBJ1-5; cdr3_length: 14; clone_size: once; d_call: .; cdr3_aa: CASSLAEGYQPQHF; cdr3_nt: TGTGCCAGCAGCTTAGCCGAAGGCTATCAGCCCCAGCATTTT
v_call: TRBV9; j_call: TRBJ1-1; cdr3_length: 15; clone_size: .; d_call: TRBD1; cdr3_aa: CASSVGGQGNTEAFF; cdr3_nt: TGTGCCAGCAGCGTAGGCGGACAGGGGAACACTGAAGCTTTCTTT
v_call: TRBV29-1; j_call: TRBJ2-1; cdr3_length: 16; clone_size: .; d_call: TRBD2; cdr3_aa: CSVDPLGLRPDNEQFF; cdr3_nt: TGCAGCGTTGACCCTTTGGGACTACGGCCCGACAATGAGCAGTTCTTC
v_call: TRBV7-9; j_call: TRBJ1-3; cdr3_length: 16; clone_size: .; d_call: .; cdr3_aa: CASSLAKDGSGNTIYF; cdr3_nt: TGTGCCAGCAGCTTAGCCAAAGATGGCTCTGGAAACACCATATATTTT
v_call: TRBV7-8; j_call: TRBJ1-5; cdr3_length: 17; clone_size: .; d_call: TRBD1; cdr3_aa: CASSLFSGGQGYQPQHF; cdr3_nt: TGTGCCAGCAGCTTATTTTCCGGAGGACAGGGTTATCAGCCCCAGCATTTT
v_call: TRBV28; j_call: TRBJ2-7; cdr3_length: 13; clone_size: .; d_call: .; cdr3_aa: CASSAPGAYEQYF; cdr3_nt: TGTGCCAGCAGTGCCCCGGGGGCCTACGAGCAGTACTTC
v_call: TRBV4-1; j_call: TRBJ2-3; cdr3_length: 14; clone_size: .; d_call: .; cdr3_aa: CASSQVEGGATQYF; cdr3_nt: TGCGCCAGCAGCCAAGTAGAAGGGGGGGCTACGCAGTATTTT
v_call: TRBV7-9; j_call: TRBJ2-3; cdr3_length: 15; clone_size: .; d_call: TRBD2; cdr3_aa: CASSGLAVGTDTQYF; cdr3_nt: TGTGCCAGCAGCGGACTAGCGGTTGGCACAGATACGCAGTATTTT
v_call: TRBV28; j_call: TRBJ2-7; cdr3_length: 15; clone_size: .; d_call: TRBD1; cdr3_aa: CASSLAWTGGNEQYF; cdr3_nt: TGTGCCAGCAGTCTAGCCTGGACAGGGGGGAACGAGCAGTACTTC
v_call: TRBV7-9; j_call: TRBJ2-7; cdr3_length: 14; clone_size: .; d_call: TRBD1; cdr3_aa: CASSTGTGPYEQYF; cdr3_nt: TGTGCCAGCAGCACCGGGACAGGGCCCTACGAGCAGTACTTC
v_call: TRBV5-4; j_call: TRBJ2-7; cdr3_length: 12; clone_size: .; d_call: .; cdr3_aa: CASSLEAGRQYF; cdr3_nt: TGTGCCAGCAGCTTGGAAGCAGGCAGGCAGTACTTC
v_call: TRBV5-6; j_call: TRBJ2-3; cdr3_length: 16; clone_size: .; d_call: .; cdr3_aa: CASSLGYTGSTDTQYF; cdr3_nt: TGTGCCAGCAGCTTGGGCTACACGGGGAGCACAGATACGCAGTATTTT
v_call: TRBV27; j_call: TRBJ2-7; cdr3_length: 16; clone_size: once; d_call: TRBD2; cdr3_aa: CASSSLGLAGEYEQYF; cdr3_nt: TGTGCCAGCAGTTCCCTCGGACTAGCGGGAGAGTACGAGCAGTACTTC
v_call: TRBV7-3; j_call: TRBJ2-5; cdr3_length: 16; clone_size: .; d_call: TRBD2; cdr3_aa: CASSLLGGGSLETQYF; cdr3_nt: TGTGCCAGCAGCCTCCTCGGCGGGGGGAGCTTGGAGACCCAGTACTTC
v_call: TRBV7-9; j_call: TRBJ2-5; cdr3_length: 15; clone_size: .; d_call: TRBD2; cdr3_aa: CASHSTSGLQETQYF; cdr3_nt: TGTGCCAGCCACAGTACTAGCGGGTTACAAGAGACCCAGTACTTC
v_call: TRBV9; j_call: TRBJ2-2; cdr3_length: 18; clone_size: .; d_call: TRBD2; cdr3_aa: CASSEPGLAGGNTGELFF; cdr3_nt: TGTGCCAGCAGCGAGCCGGGACTAGCGGGGGGAAACACCGGGGAGCTGTTTTTT
v_call: TRBV5-5; j_call: TRBJ1-2; cdr3_length: 14; clone_size: .; d_call: .; cdr3_aa: CASSSDPRGYGYTF; cdr3_nt: TGTGCCAGCAGCTCCGACCCGAGGGGCTATGGCTACACCTTC
v_call: TRBV6-5; j_call: TRBJ2-2; cdr3_length: 14; clone_size: .; d_call: .; cdr3_aa: CASSYTTLGGELFF; cdr3_nt: TGTGCCAGCAGTTACACGACCTTGGGCGGGGAGCTGTTTTTT
v_call: TRBV29-1; j_call: TRBJ2-3; cdr3_length: 15; clone_size: .; d_call: TRBD1; cdr3_aa: CSAARDSTSTDTQYF; cdr3_nt: TGCAGCGCAGCCAGGGACAGTACTAGCACAGATACGCAGTATTTT
v_call: TRBV4-1; j_call: TRBJ2-7; cdr3_length: 16; clone_size: once; d_call: TRBD1; cdr3_aa: CASSQTNSGGFYEQYF; cdr3_nt: TGCGCCAGCAGCCAAACGAACTCAGGGGGCTTCTACGAGCAGTACTTC
v_call: TRBV19; j_call: TRBJ2-5; cdr3_length: 13; clone_size: .; d_call: .; cdr3_aa: CASSMDPGETQYF; cdr3_nt: TGTGCCAGTAGTATGGATCCGGGAGAGACCCAGTACTTC
v_call: TRBV27; j_call: TRBJ2-7; cdr3_length: 15; clone_size: once; d_call: .; cdr3_aa: CASSLFGSGAYEQYF; cdr3_nt: TGTGCCAGCAGTTTATTTGGTAGCGGAGCCTACGAGCAGTACTTC
v_call: TRBV18; j_call: TRBJ2-1; cdr3_length: 18; clone_size: .; d_call: .; cdr3_aa: CASSPPYWRESSYNEQFF; cdr3_nt: TGTGCCAGCTCACCACCGTATTGGCGGGAAAGCTCCTACAATGAGCAGTTCTTC
v_call: TRBV28; j_call: TRBJ2-7; cdr3_length: 14; clone_size: .; d_call: .; cdr3_aa: CASSWVEASYEQYF; cdr3_nt: TGTGCCAGCAGTTGGGTGGAGGCCTCCTACGAGCAGTACTTC
v_call: TRBV7-9; j_call: TRBJ2-1; cdr3_length: 14; clone_size: once; d_call: .; cdr3_aa: CASSLVSLNNEQFF; cdr3_nt: TGTGCCAGCAGCTTAGTTTCCCTGAACAATGAGCAGTTCTTC
v_call: TRBV4-1; j_call: TRBJ2-7; cdr3_length: 15; clone_size: .; d_call: .; cdr3_aa: CASSQGSGLAYEQYF; cdr3_nt: TGCGCCAGCAGCCAAGGGTCGGGTCTAGCCTACGAGCAGTACTTC
v_call: TRBV29-1; j_call: TRBJ2-1; cdr3_length: 14; clone_size: .; d_call: .; cdr3_aa: CSVEEHEMYNEQFF; cdr3_nt: TGCAGCGTTGAAGAGCATGAGATGTACAATGAGCAGTTCTTC
v_call: TRBV2; j_call: TRBJ2-1; cdr3_length: 14; clone_size: once; d_call: TRBD1; cdr3_aa: CASSEGTGVYEQFF; cdr3_nt: TGTGCCAGCAGTGAAGGGACAGGGGTTTATGAGCAGTTCTTC
v_call: TRBV6-5; j_call: TRBJ2-1; cdr3_length: 13; clone_size: .; d_call: .; cdr3_aa: CASGSENYNEQFF; cdr3_nt: TGTGCCAGCGGGAGCGAGAATTACAATGAGCAGTTCTTC
v_call: TRBV19; j_call: TRBJ1-1; cdr3_length: 16; clone_size: .; d_call: .; cdr3_aa: CASSIDREGVNTEAFF; cdr3_nt: TGTGCCAGTAGTATAGACAGGGAAGGGGTGAACACTGAAGCTTTCTTT
v_call: TRBV9; j_call: TRBJ2-7; cdr3_length: 15; clone_size: .; d_call: .; cdr3_aa: CASSVGSGSSYEQYF; cdr3_nt: TGTGCCAGCAGCGTAGGGTCAGGGAGCTCCTACGAGCAGTACTTC
v_call: TRBV5-6; j_call: TRBJ2-7; cdr3_length: 14; clone_size: once; d_call: .; cdr3_aa: CASSPGVGTYEQYF; cdr3_nt: TGTGCCAGCAGCCCGGGGGTTGGCACCTACGAGCAGTACTTC
v_call: TRBV10-3; j_call: TRBJ2-7; cdr3_length: 16; clone_size: .; d_call: .; cdr3_aa: CAISNSRDTSSYEQYF; cdr3_nt: TGTGCCATCAGTAACTCCCGGGACACGAGCTCCTACGAGCAGTACTTC
v_call: TRBV27; j_call: TRBJ2-1; cdr3_length: 12; clone_size: .; d_call: .; cdr3_aa: CASSLIDDEQFF; cdr3_nt: TGTGCCAGCAGTCTGATTGACGATGAGCAGTTCTTC
v_call: TRBV5-1; j_call: TRBJ2-1; cdr3_length: 16; clone_size: .; d_call: TRBD1; cdr3_aa: CASRGDSLIGYNEQFF; cdr3_nt: TGCGCCAGCAGAGGGGACAGTCTAATTGGATACAATGAGCAGTTCTTC
v_call: TRBV4-1; j_call: TRBJ2-7; cdr3_length: 16; clone_size: once; d_call: TRBD1; cdr3_aa: CASSLLQGWDLFEQYF; cdr3_nt: TGCGCCAGCAGCCTGCTACAGGGGTGGGACCTATTCGAGCAGTACTTC
v_call: TRBV7-9; j_call: TRBJ2-5; cdr3_length: 17; clone_size: .; d_call: .; cdr3_aa: CASSLGLMEYTGETQYF; cdr3_nt: TGTGCCAGCAGCTTAGGATTGATGGAATATACGGGGGAGACCCAGTACTTC
v_call: TRBV7-3; j_call: TRBJ2-3; cdr3_length: 15; clone_size: .; d_call: .; cdr3_aa: CASSFLLTSTDTQYF; cdr3_nt: TGTGCCAGCAGCTTTCTGCTAACTAGCACAGATACGCAGTATTTT
v_call: TRBV18; j_call: TRBJ2-7; cdr3_length: 13; clone_size: .; d_call: .; cdr3_aa: CASSAERGYEQYF; cdr3_nt: TGTGCCAGCTCCGCCGAACGGGGCTACGAGCAGTACTTC
v_call: TRBV5-1; j_call: TRBJ1-1; cdr3_length: 16; clone_size: .; d_call: .; cdr3_aa: CASSLDPQGEDTEAFF; cdr3_nt: TGCGCCAGCAGCTTGGATCCCCAGGGTGAGGACACTGAAGCTTTCTTT
v_call: TRBV11-2; j_call: TRBJ1-4; cdr3_length: 13; clone_size: .; d_call: .; cdr3_aa: CASSSGMVEKLFF; cdr3_nt: TGTGCCAGCAGTTCCGGAATGGTGGAAAAACTGTTTTTT
v_call: TRBV18; j_call: TRBJ2-1; cdr3_length: 18; clone_size: .; d_call: .; cdr3_aa: CASSREGNWVTGVNEQFF; cdr3_nt: TGTGCCAGCTCACGGGAAGGGAATTGGGTAACAGGAGTAAATGAGCAGTTCTTC
v_call: TRBV19; j_call: TRBJ2-1; cdr3_length: 12; clone_size: .; d_call: .; cdr3_aa: CASSYREGEQFF; cdr3_nt: TGTGCCAGTAGTTACAGGGAGGGTGAGCAGTTCTTC
v_call: TRBV4-1; j_call: TRBJ2-3; cdr3_length: 15; clone_size: .; d_call: TRBD1; cdr3_aa: CASSHPGQGVDTQYF; cdr3_nt: TGCGCCAGCAGCCACCCGGGACAGGGGGTAGATACGCAGTATTTT
v_call: TRBV5-6; j_call: TRBJ2-2; cdr3_length: 12; clone_size: few; d_call: .; cdr3_aa: CASSWDTGELFF; cdr3_nt: TGTGCCAGCAGCTGGGACACCGGGGAGCTGTTTTTT
v_call: TRBV4-1; j_call: TRBJ1-2; cdr3_length: 14; clone_size: .; d_call: .; cdr3_aa: CASSQVTDSYGYTF; cdr3_nt: TGCGCCAGCAGCCAAGTCACAGACAGCTATGGCTACACCTTC
v_call: TRBV27; j_call: TRBJ2-7; cdr3_length: 14; clone_size: .; d_call: .; cdr3_aa: CASSLTGSRYEQYF; cdr3_nt: TGTGCCAGCAGTCTAACAGGGTCGAGGTACGAGCAGTACTTC
v_call: TRBV5-8; j_call: TRBJ2-3; cdr3_length: 15; clone_size: .; d_call: TRBD1; cdr3_aa: CASDRGRSGTDTQYF; cdr3_nt: TGTGCCAGCGACAGGGGCCGGTCCGGCACAGATACGCAGTATTTT
v_call: TRBV5-1; j_call: TRBJ1-1; cdr3_length: 13; clone_size: .; d_call: .; cdr3_aa: CASSLTRNTEAFF; cdr3_nt: TGCGCCAGCAGCTTAACGCGTAACACTGAAGCTTTCTTT
v_call: TRBV19; j_call: TRBJ1-6; cdr3_length: 15; clone_size: .; d_call: TRBD1; cdr3_aa: CASSIVDRGNSPLHF; cdr3_nt: TGTGCCAGTAGTATAGTCGACAGGGGAAATTCACCCCTCCACTTT
v_call: TRBV27; j_call: TRBJ2-1; cdr3_length: 15; clone_size: .; d_call: .; cdr3_aa: CASSLFPSSYNEQFF; cdr3_nt: TGTGCCAGCAGTTTATTCCCAAGCTCCTACAATGAGCAGTTCTTC
v_call: TRBV28; j_call: TRBJ2-7; cdr3_length: 14; clone_size: .; d_call: .; cdr3_aa: CASSSWSESYEQYF; cdr3_nt: TGTGCCAGCAGTTCTTGGTCAGAGAGCTACGAGCAGTACTTC
v_call: TRBV30; j_call: TRBJ1-1; cdr3_length: 12; clone_size: .; d_call: .; cdr3_aa: CAWSVLVPEAFF; cdr3_nt: TGTGCCTGGAGTGTATTGGTCCCTGAAGCTTTCTTT
v_call: TRBV5-6; j_call: TRBJ1-2; cdr3_length: 13; clone_size: .; d_call: .; cdr3_aa: CASSYSSETGYTF; cdr3_nt: TGTGCCAGCAGCTACTCTTCAGAGACTGGCTACACCTTC